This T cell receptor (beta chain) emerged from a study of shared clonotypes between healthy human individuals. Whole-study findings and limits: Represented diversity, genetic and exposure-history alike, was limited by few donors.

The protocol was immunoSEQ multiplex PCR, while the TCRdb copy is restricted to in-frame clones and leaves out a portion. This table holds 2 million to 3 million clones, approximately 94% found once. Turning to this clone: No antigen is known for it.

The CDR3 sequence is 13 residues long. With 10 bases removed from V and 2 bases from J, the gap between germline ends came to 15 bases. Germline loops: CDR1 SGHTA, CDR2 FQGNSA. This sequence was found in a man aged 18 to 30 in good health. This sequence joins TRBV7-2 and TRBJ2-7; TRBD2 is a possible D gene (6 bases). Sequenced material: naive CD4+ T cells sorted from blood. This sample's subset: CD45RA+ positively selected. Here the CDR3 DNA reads TGTGCCACCAGTTGGGACTTCCCCTACGAGCAGTACTTC. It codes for CATSWDFPYEQYF.